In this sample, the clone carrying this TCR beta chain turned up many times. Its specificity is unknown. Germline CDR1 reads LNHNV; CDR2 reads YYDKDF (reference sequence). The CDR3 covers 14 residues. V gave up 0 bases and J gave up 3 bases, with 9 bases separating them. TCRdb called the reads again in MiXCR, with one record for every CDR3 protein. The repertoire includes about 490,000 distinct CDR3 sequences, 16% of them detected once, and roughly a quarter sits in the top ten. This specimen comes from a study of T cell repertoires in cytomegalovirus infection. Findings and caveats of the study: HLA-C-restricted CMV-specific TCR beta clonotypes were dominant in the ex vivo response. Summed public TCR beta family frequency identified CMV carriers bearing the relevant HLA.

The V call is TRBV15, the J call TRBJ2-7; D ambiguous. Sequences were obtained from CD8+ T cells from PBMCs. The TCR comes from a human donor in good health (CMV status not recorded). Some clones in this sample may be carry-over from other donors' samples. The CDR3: CATSRERASYEQYF. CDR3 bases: TGTGCCACCAGCAGAGAAAGGGCTAGCTACGAGCAGTACTTC.